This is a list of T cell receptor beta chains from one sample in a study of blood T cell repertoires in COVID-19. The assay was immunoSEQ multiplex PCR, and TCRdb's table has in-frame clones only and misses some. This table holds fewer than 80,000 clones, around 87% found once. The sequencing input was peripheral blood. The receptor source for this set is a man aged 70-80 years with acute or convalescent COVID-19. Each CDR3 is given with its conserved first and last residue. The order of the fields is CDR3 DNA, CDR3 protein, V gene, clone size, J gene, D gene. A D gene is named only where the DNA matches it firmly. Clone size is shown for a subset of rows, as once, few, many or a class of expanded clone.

TGTGCCAGCAGCGTAGAAGGGGTCGGGTCACCCCTCCACTTT	CASSVEGVGSPLHF	TRBV9	.	TRBJ1-6	.
TGTGCCAGCAGTTCCTTCGGTCAGCCCCAGCATTTT	CASSSFGQPQHF	TRBV12-3/TRBV12-4	once	TRBJ1-5	.
TGTGCCAGCAGCTTTCAGCCTTCGGGCACTGAAGCTTTCTTT	CASSFQPSGTEAFF	TRBV7-3	.	TRBJ1-1	.
TGTGCCAGCAGAACACAGGGGGCTCAGCCCCAGCATTTT	CASRTQGAQPQHF	TRBV28	.	TRBJ1-5	TRBD1
TGTGCCAGCAGCAGCCCTAATACGGGGGAGCTGTTTTTT	CASSSPNTGELFF	TRBV7-3	.	TRBJ2-2	.
TGTGCCAGCAGTCGGGGGAGCGGTTACGAGCAGTACTTC	CASSRGSGYEQYF	TRBV13	.	TRBJ2-7	.
TGTGCCAGCAGGGCCGGGACAGGGGGCGCATATCAGTACTTC	CASRAGTGGAYQYF	TRBV6-5	.	TRBJ2-7	TRBD1
TGTGCCAGTAACCTACAGGGTTTCGGTCAGCCCCAGCATTTT	CASNLQGFGQPQHF	TRBV19	.	TRBJ1-5	.
TGTGCCAGCTCACTACCTTCCGGGACAGGGTTATCACCCCTCCACTTT	CASSLPSGTGLSPLHF	TRBV18	.	TRBJ1-6	TRBD1
TGTGCCAGTTGCCGGGGGACTGAGGGGGGCTACACCTTC	CASCRGTEGGYTF	TRBV6-5	.	TRBJ1-2	.
TGTGCCAGCAGCTCTACGGGTAGCGGGGGGTCCACAGATACGCAGTATTTT	CASSSTGSGGSTDTQYF	TRBV11-2	.	TRBJ2-3	TRBD2
TGCGCCAGCAGCTTAGCACGATCGGGGGTCCTCACAGATACGCAGTATTTT	CASSLARSGVLTDTQYF	TRBV5-1	.	TRBJ2-3	.
TGTGCCAGCAGTGGACAGGGCAATCAGCCCCAGCATTTT	CASSGQGNQPQHF	TRBV12-3/TRBV12-4	.	TRBJ1-5	TRBD1
TGTGCCAGCAGCCGCACAGGGCCCCCGGGGTCCTATAATTCACCCCTCCACTTT	CASSRTGPPGSYNSPLHF	TRBV21-1	.	TRBJ1-6	.
TGCGCCGGAGGGGGCACGGACACTGAAGCTTTCTTT	CAGGGTDTEAFF	TRBV5-1	.	TRBJ1-1	TRBD1
TGCGCCAGCAGGAGGACAGCGAACACCGGGGAGCTGTTTTTT	CASRRTANTGELFF	TRBV10-1	.	TRBJ2-2	.
TGTGCCAGTAGTCAGGACAGGGCGGGCAATCAGCCCCAGCATTTT	CASSQDRAGNQPQHF	TRBV19	.	TRBJ1-5	TRBD1
TGTGCCAGCAGCTTGGGACAGGGGGGGCACAATGAGCAGTTCTTC	CASSLGQGGHNEQFF	TRBV7-3	.	TRBJ2-1	TRBD1
TGCAGCGGGGGACACCTGAACACTGAAGCTTTCTTT	CSGGHLNTEAFF	TRBV29-1	few	TRBJ1-1	.
TGTGCCAGCAGCCTCCGCGGGAGACGGGAGACCCAGTACTTC	CASSLRGRRETQYF	TRBV13	.	TRBJ2-5	TRBD2
TGTGCCACCTACGAAGCGGGCCGCACAGATACGCAGTATTTT	CATYEAGRTDTQYF	TRBV6-5	.	TRBJ2-3	.
TGTGCCACCAGTGCTGTCGGGAGGAATGAGCAGTTCTTC	CATSAVGRNEQFF	TRBV24-1	.	TRBJ2-1	TRBD2
TGCGCCAGCAGTGGCCAGGGGATTCCGACTGAAGCTTTCTTT	CASSGQGIPTEAFF	TRBV5-1	.	TRBJ1-1	.
TGTGCCACCAGTGATTTGCAAGACGGGTTAGGCTACACCTTC	CATSDLQDGLGYTF	TRBV24-1	.	TRBJ1-2	.
TGTGCCAGCAGCTACGCGCAGGGGGTCAATAATCAGCCCCAGCATTTT	CASSYAQGVNNQPQHF	TRBV5-5	.	TRBJ1-5	TRBD1
TGTGCCAGCACCATAGGGACAGGGGGCACAGATACGCAGTATTTT	CASTIGTGGTDTQYF	TRBV6-5	.	TRBJ2-3	TRBD1
TGTGCCAGCAGTGCAACCGGGACAGGACTAAACAATGAGCAGTTCTTC	CASSATGTGLNNEQFF	TRBV6-1	.	TRBJ2-1	TRBD1
TGTGCCAGCAGCAGGGGGAGTGGGACCCAGTACTTC	CASSRGSGTQYF	TRBV6-5	.	TRBJ2-5	TRBD1
TGTGCCAGCAGCTCTTACACAGGGGTGGACTACGAGCAGTACTTC	CASSSYTGVDYEQYF	TRBV28	.	TRBJ2-7	TRBD1
TGTGCCAGCAGCTTAACTCTCGGGAACACTGAAGCTTTCTTT	CASSLTLGNTEAFF	TRBV7-8	.	TRBJ1-1	.
TGTGCCAGCAGCCAATATAGGACAGGGCTCACCTTC	CASSQYRTGLTF	TRBV3-1/TRBV3-2	.	TRBJ1-2	TRBD1
TGTGCCAGCTCACCACTCGGGACAGGGGCCCCAGATACGCAGTATTTT	CASSPLGTGAPDTQYF	TRBV18	.	TRBJ2-3	TRBD1
TGTGCCAGCAGCTTGGGGACAGGGGGTAGTTCACCCCTCCACTTT	CASSLGTGGSSPLHF	TRBV5-4	.	TRBJ1-6	TRBD1
TGTGCCACCAGCACCACCTATCGACTAGCGGGAGGAATGATAGCGGAGACCCAGTACTTC	CATSTTYRLAGGMIAETQYF	TRBV15	.	TRBJ2-5	TRBD2
TGTGCCAGTAGTATCGGAGCAGGGGGCTACGGCTACACCTTC	CASSIGAGGYGYTF	TRBV19	.	TRBJ1-2	TRBD1
TGTGCCAGCAGGTCGGGACAGGGGAGCAATCAGCCCCAGCATTTT	CASRSGQGSNQPQHF	TRBV2	.	TRBJ1-5	TRBD1
TGTGCCAGTAGTATAGGTAGTCGAGAGACCCAGTACTTC	CASSIGSRETQYF	TRBV19	.	TRBJ2-5	.
TGTGCCAGTAGTATTTTCCGGGGGGATGGACTGATCGGTGGGGTCTATGGCTACACCTTC	CASSIFRGDGLIGGVYGYTF	TRBV19	.	TRBJ1-2	.
TGTGCCAGCAGCTTAACGGACTTAAACTCCTACGAGCAGTACTTC	CASSLTDLNSYEQYF	TRBV11-1	.	TRBJ2-7	.
TGTGCCACTTCTTTCGGGGGACACACTGAAGCTTTCTTT	CATSFGGHTEAFF	TRBV12-3/TRBV12-4	.	TRBJ1-1	.
TGCGCCAGCAGTGGTAGCCTAGCGGGGGGAACAGATACGCAGTATTTT	CASSGSLAGGTDTQYF	TRBV10-1	.	TRBJ2-3	TRBD2
TGTGCCAGCACCACAAGGGGAATAGCCAAAAACATTCAGTACTTC	CASTTRGIAKNIQYF	TRBV27	.	TRBJ2-4	.
TGTGCCAGCAGTACCCAGGGGTCGAATGAAAAACTGTTTTTT	CASSTQGSNEKLFF	TRBV6-6	.	TRBJ1-4	.
TGTGCCAGCAGCCAAGGAGGCGATAGCAATCAGCCCCAGCATTTT	CASSQGGDSNQPQHF	TRBV3-1/TRBV3-2	few	TRBJ1-5	.
TGTGCCAGCAGCGTACAGGGCCCCATCTCCTACGAGCAGTACTTC	CASSVQGPISYEQYF	TRBV5-4	.	TRBJ2-7	.